This T cell receptor beta chain was found in a study of cytomegalovirus exposure and HLA in healthy donors. Here immunoSEQ multiplex PCR was the method, and the copy in TCRdb shows in-frame clones only, minus some. The table includes under 300,000 clones, 86% detected once. This clone was observed a handful of times. The antigen is undetermined. Germline trimming cut 0 bases from V and 2 bases from J; bases unmatched to any gene: 4. The CDR3 is 15 residues long. The germline CDR1 and CDR2 sequences are SGHRS and YFSETQ. Study-wide results and caveats: Cytomegalovirus status was reportedly diagnosed by the classifier with high specificity and sensitivity. Testing in vitro showed three CMV-associated chains specific for CMV antigens. Subsequent analysis showed first-cohort TCR clusters tending to co-occur in 120 validation repertoires. Rare TCR sequences dominated, though some public TCRs recurred in many donors.

The source of this sequence is a woman aged 25 to 45 in good health and CMV-seropositive. The sample consisted of PBMCs. The genes are TRBV5-1 and TRBJ1-2; 7 bases match TRBD1. The CDR3 spells CASSLGQGTNYGYTF. The CDR3 region has the DNA TGCGCCAGCAGCTTGGGACAGGGTACGAACTATGGCTACACCTTC.